Listed here are 19 T cell receptor beta chains from one sample, sequenced in a study of blood T cell repertoires in COVID-19. Sequencing was performed with immunoSEQ multiplex PCR; in TCRdb, only in-frame clones are kept and a portion is missing. The sample lists around 190,000 clones; approximately 82% were seen once. Sequences were obtained from peripheral blood. These receptors were taken from a human donor in a cohort sampled during active COVID-19.

This clone was picked up a small number of times. V is TRBV30 and J is TRBJ1-2; a weak D match, TRBD1 (5 bases). V lost 2 bases and J 7 bases, leaving 14 bases between the germline ends. The V gene's germline CDR1 is GTSNPN and CDR2 SVGIG (reference sequence). This CDR3 spans 13 amino acids. The CDR3 region is CAWSKGRAGGYTF. The CDR3 DNA is TGTGCCTGGAGTAAAGGCAGGGCCGGTGGCTACACCTTC.

The chain employs TRBV28 and TRBJ1-1; D uncertain. The CDR3 consists of 13 residues. The germline CDR1 and CDR2 sequences are MDHEN and SYDVKM. The germline V and J ends were trimmed by 6 bases and 1 base, with 9 bases remaining between them. The chain's CDR3 is CASRSSWNTEAFF. DNA of the CDR3: TGTGCCAGCAGATCCTCGTGGAACACTGAAGCTTTCTTT.

This clone has only a few counts. This chain uses TRBV6-5 with TRBJ2-7; 9 nucleotides match TRBD2. The V gene's germline CDR1 is MNHEY and CDR2 SVGAGI. J was trimmed by 3 bases and V by 5 bases; bases with no gene match: 5. CDR3 length equals 14 residues. The CDR3 nucleotides read TGTGCCAGCAGTATTAGCGGGAGTGTCTACGAGCAGTACTTC. Its translation: CASSISGSVYEQYF.

The chain has TRBV11-3 and TRBJ2-1; TRBD2 aligns across 8 bases. Germline CDR1 is SGHNT and CDR2 is YENEEA. The V and J ends lost 1 base and 5 bases, in that order; junction bases with no gene match: 4. CDR3 size: 15 residues. The DNA for the CDR3 is TGTGCCAGCAGCTTAGTTAGCGGGGAGAACAATGAGCAGTTCTTC. Protein sequence: CASSLVSGENNEQFF.

The V gene is TRBV19, the J gene TRBJ2-1, with D perhaps matching TRBD1 (6 bases). The CDR3 consists of 12 residues. Per the germline V gene, CDR1 is LNHDA and CDR2 is SQIVND (reference sequence). The germline V and J ends were trimmed by 4 bases and 9 bases, with 10 bases remaining between them. The CDR3 loop reads CASSRQEAEQFF. CDR3 nucleotide sequence: TGTGCCAGTAGTAGACAGGAGGCTGAGCAGTTCTTC.

V gene TRBV5-5 combines with J gene TRBJ2-6, with 7 bases identical to TRBD1. Trimming took 4 bases from V and 0 from J; bases not matched to a gene: 4. The CDR3 totals 16 residues. Germline V gene data show CDR1 as SGHKS and CDR2 as YYEKEE (reference sequence). This CDR3 is CASSTRQGSGANVLTF. Written as DNA, the CDR3 is TGTGCCAGCAGCACTCGACAGGGCTCTGGGGCCAACGTCCTGACTTTC.

The genes are TRBV28 and TRBJ2-5; tentative D call: TRBD2 (6 bases). Germline CDR1 MDHEN, CDR2 SYDVKM. V lost 6 bases, J lost 2 bases, and 16 bases lay in between. The CDR3 is made up of 15 amino acids. The CDR3 DNA follows: TGTGCCAGCAGGGGCTGGGAGGCGGCTCAAGAGACCCAGTACTTC. Protein sequence: CASRGWEAAQETQYF.

The chain combines TRBV6-5 with TRBJ2-3; TRBD2 is a possible D gene (6 bases). Trimming removed 2 bases from V and 2 bases from J, with 11 bases in between. The CDR3 is 15 residues long. Germline V gives CDR1 MNHEY, CDR2 SVGAGI. The CDR3: CASSYPGDNTDTQYF. CDR3 DNA: TGTGCCAGCAGTTACCCGGGAGATAACACAGATACGCAGTATTTT.

This clone was seen many times. The J gene is TRBJ2-7, the V gene TRBV19; 9 bases match TRBD2. Germline lookup yields CDR1 LNHDA and CDR2 SQIVND (reference sequence). Trimming cost V 5 bases and J 3 bases; bases outside gene matches: 2. The CDR3 is made up of 13 amino acids. The CDR3 DNA reads as TGTGCCAGTAGTCTTAGCGGGGGCTACGAGCAGTACTTC. Protein: CASSLSGGYEQYF.

The genes are TRBV28 and TRBJ2-3; TRBD2 matches at 9 bases. Germline V CDR1 and CDR2: MDHEN, SYDVKM. The ends lost 1 base at V and 3 bases at J; junction bases unmatched: 2. The CDR3 consists of 15 residues. The CDR3 loop is CASSLFAGGTDTQYF. The CDR3 coding sequence is TGTGCCAGCAGTTTATTCGCGGGGGGGACAGATACGCAGTATTTT.

J is TRBJ1-2 and V is TRBV6-6; D not resolved. Trimming took off 7 bases at V and 7 bases at J, with 22 bases between the two ends. Germline V CDR1 and CDR2: MNHNY, SVGAGI (reference sequence). This CDR3 comprises 15 residues. Written as DNA, the CDR3 is TGTGCCAGCACCGACGGAAGTTCGGGTGGTGGTGGCTACACCTTC. Translating gives CASTDGSSGGGGYTF.

This chain joins TRBV7-8 and TRBJ1-4; D is ambiguous. This CDR3 contains 17 residues. Germline lookup yields CDR1 SGHVS and CDR2 FQNEAQ. V was clipped by 2 bases and J by 0 bases, with 13 bases between them. The CDR3 DNA is TGTGCCAGCAGCTTAAGGCCCCGAGGGACAACTAATGAAAAACTGTTTTTT. It specifies CASSLRPRGTTNEKLFF.

V is TRBV7-2 and J is TRBJ2-3; 7 nucleotides line up with TRBD2. The germline gives CDR1 SGHTA, CDR2 FQGNSA. V was pared by 2 bases and J by 2 bases, with 1 base of the junction left unmatched. This CDR3 region has 14 residues. The CDR3 loop reads CASSLRGDTDTQYF. CDR3 coding DNA: TGTGCCAGCAGCTTACGGGGGGACACAGATACGCAGTATTTT. The full variable domain, in which reference TRBV7-2 and TRBJ2-3 provide the parts outside the CDR3, is GAGVSQSPSNKVTEKGKDVELRCDPISGHTALYWYRQSLGQGLEFLIYFQGNSAPDKSGLPSDRFSAERTGGSVSTLTIQRTQQEDSAVYLCASSLRGDTDTQYFGPGTRLTVL.

The chain recombines TRBV7-8 with TRBJ2-5; 7 positions match TRBD2. The CDR3 consists of 15 residues. CDR1 and CDR2 (germline): SGHVS, FQNEAQ. The junction had 6 bases not matched to a gene; V was cut back by 2 bases and J by 3 bases. CDR3 residues: CASSLFFREEETQYF. As DNA, the CDR3 is TGTGCCAGCAGCTTATTTTTTCGGGAGGAAGAGACCCAGTACTTC.

The chain is built from TRBV14 and TRBJ2-1; 9 positions match TRBD2. The CDR3 totals 17 residues. V gave up 4 bases and J gave up 5 bases; unmatched junction bases: 12. Germline CDR1 reads SGHDN; CDR2 reads FVKESK. CDR3 DNA: TGTGCCAGCAGCCCGTTATTGGGTAGCGGGAGCCACAATGAGCAGTTCTTC. The encoded protein is CASSPLLGSGSHNEQFF.

This clone has a handful of counts. The V and J genes are TRBV7-9 and TRBJ2-7; 9 nucleotides match TRBD1. The V segment lost 5 bases and the J segment 2 bases; nucleotides outside the gene matches: 7. Germline CDR1 and CDR2: SEHNR and FQNEAQ (reference sequence). The CDR3 consists of 15 residues. In nucleotides, the CDR3 is TGTGCCAGCAGCGCAACAGGGGGCCCTCCCTACGAGCAGTACTTC. The encoded protein is CASSATGGPPYEQYF. Supplemented by reference TRBV7-9 and TRBJ2-7, the full variable domain reads DTGVSQNPRHKITKRGQNVTFRCDPISEHNRLYWYRQTLGQGPEFLTYFQNEAQLEKSRLLSDRFSAERPKGSFSTLEIQRTEQGDSAMYLCASSATGGPPYEQYFGPGTRLTVT.

This clone was seen a handful of times. The genes are TRBV4-1 and TRBJ2-5, with 7 bases matching TRBD2. CDR1 and CDR2 (germline): MGHRA, YSYEKL. V was clipped by 4 bases and J by 4 bases; unmatched bases: 12. This CDR3 region has 16 residues. CDR3 region: CASSRERQSGGETQYF. The CDR3 nucleotides read TGCGCCAGCAGCCGTGAGAGACAGTCGGGGGGAGAGACCCAGTACTTC.

The chain couples TRBV27 to TRBJ1-1; 7 bases line up with TRBD1. Unmatched junction bases numbered 1, after V lost 0 bases and J lost 3 bases. CDR3 length: 14 amino acids. The germline V gene has CDR1 MNHEY and CDR2 SMNVEV (reference sequence). CDR3 DNA: TGTGCCAGCAGTTTATCCAGGGGGTACACTGAAGCTTTCTTT. Its protein product is CASSLSRGYTEAFF.

In its sample, this clone was seen once. DNA for the CDR3: TGCGCCAGCAGCCCGCCGGTTAGCGGGAGTATCACCGGGGAGCTGTTTTTT. Its protein is CASSPPVSGSITGELFF. J is TRBJ2-2 and V is TRBV5-1, with 9 bases matching TRBD2. With V trimmed by 4 bases and J by 4 bases, 11 bases remained unmatched. Germline loops: CDR1 SGHRS, CDR2 YFSETQ. The CDR3 length is 17 residues.